This TCR beta chain was recovered during a study of naive and memory T cell subsets (TCRdb year 2017). About the investigation overall: An open-source, UMI-based TCR alpha and beta sequencing pipeline was applied to sorted naive and memory peripheral blood T cell subsets. RNA was DNase-treated and reverse transcribed with TCR constant-region primers, mostly using SuperScript III. The functional CMV T cell responses agreed completely with IgG serology results.

This clonotype was detected ten times or more. Its antigen target is currently unknown. One base away there is no much larger clone; base qualities are not given. CDR3 length: 14 amino acids, cysteine to phenylalanine. This entry keeps only the CDR3 DNA: 42 bases, framed from base 1. CDR1 and CDR2, looked up from the germline V gene, are SNHLY and FYNNEI. V loses 8 bases at its end and J loses 3 bases; junction bases beyond the gene matches: 7. From the second PCR step onward, the TCR alpha chain libraries and the TCR beta chain libraries were amplified separately. The CMV status of each donor was determined by measuring IFNgamma production from CD4+ T cells after fresh PBMCs had been stimulated overnight with CMV viral lysate. CD4 T cells were positively selected using Miltenyi beads, after which CD8 T cells were positively selected from the CD4-negative fraction. Cells stained for CD3, CD4, CD8, CD45RA, CD27 and a live/dead dye were sorted on a BD Aria II into four subsets by CD45RA and CD27. Three healthy volunteers provided blood, and the blood of each volunteer was split into CD4 and CD8 T cells and then into four differentiation subsets. Around 110 ml of peripheral blood was taken from each donor, and PBMC were separated by density-gradient centrifugation on Ficoll-Paque PLUS. Sorted cells were lysed in RLT buffer, and RNA was extracted with a Qiagen RNeasy kit and stored at -80°C.

Study-wide findings and limitations: TCR abundance followed a power law whose exponent differed between naive and memory subsets but was consistent across the three individuals. No ground truth was available to validate the repertoire findings for the naive and memory subsets. Each clonotype was defined as a single alpha or beta chain sequence rather than as a paired alpha/beta receptor. RNA-based TCR counts may be influenced by expression changes linked to T cell activation and differentiation. In both CD4 and CD8 cells, the Gini index increased while Shannon and inverse Simpson diversity decreased from naive through CM, EM and EMRA. Following error correction, more than 95% of naive TCR sequences occurred only once, which made naive abundance distributions much steeper than those of memory subsets.

The library was made by UMI-ligation and nested PCR. The beta constant-region primer was an equimolar mix of two oligonucleotides covering both TRBC1 and TRBC2. T4 RNA ligase 1 ligated a single-stranded oligonucleotide carrying the SP2 primer and a 12-nucleotide UMI to the cDNA 3' end. Four rounds of PCR, combining the SP2 primer with nested alpha and beta constant-region primers, were used to amplify the ligated cDNA. The ligation reaction was kept at 16 degrees C for about 20-24 hours. PCR2 was usually performed as a SYBR Green qPCR and halted at a preset threshold so that over-amplification would not occur. Apart from the first purification, every purification step used Agencourt AMPure XP magnetic beads. Library amounts were measured by Qubit and library quality was assessed on a TapeStation, where the main peak was expected at around 650 bp. Sequencing of the pooled libraries was done on an Illumina MiSeq using v2 2x251 paired-end kits, which typically yielded roughly 0.9-2.2 million reads per sample. Each sample library was pooled at about 4.4 nM, and about 4.5-7.5% PhiX was included to improve cluster recognition. The source study handled its data this way. FASTQ reads processed by Demultiplexor were assigned V and J genes by Decombinator through tag matching that tolerated a single base-pair mismatch. Collapsinator relied on UMIs to fix sequencing errors as well as frequency errors caused by PCR heterogeneity. TCRs were translated and CDR3s were extracted from the conserved cysteine to the FGXG phenylalanine by CDR3Translator, with non-productive sequences being flagged. Gini, Shannon entropy and inverse Simpson indices were computed after subsampling the repertoires to the same number of UMI-defined TCRs. Clonotype abundance distributions were fitted to a power law by maximum likelihood within the linear range. On one naive CD8 sample, the pipeline and MIGEC gave similar UMI counts, unique TCR numbers and clonal distributions. A set of approximately 7,300 CMV-associated CDR3 sequences, compiled from VDJdb and a published dataset, was used to search the repertoires. TCRdb reprocessing: public reads trimmed at Q25 with fastp, clones called with MiXCR, in-frame beta chains kept. Entries are consolidated by CDR3 protein sequence, retaining the most common genes and DNA. The V and J calls, along with clone size, are taken from TCRdb and not from the paper's own processing. In this sample the table shows around 90,000 distinct CDR3 sequences, 7% of which occur a single time. The ten largest clones capture around 1.6% of the sample.

Sequenced input: central memory CD4+ T cells from blood. In light of the paper, this sample's cell subset or site label describes: central memory, CD45RA- CD27+. This sequence originates from a human donor in good health. In this chain, TRBV2 is recombined with TRBJ1-5, and 7 bases in between align with TRBD1. The CDR3: CASEGQAVNQPQHF. The nucleotide sequence reads as follows: TGTGCCAGCGAAGGACAGGCGGTCAATCAGCCCCAGCATTTT.